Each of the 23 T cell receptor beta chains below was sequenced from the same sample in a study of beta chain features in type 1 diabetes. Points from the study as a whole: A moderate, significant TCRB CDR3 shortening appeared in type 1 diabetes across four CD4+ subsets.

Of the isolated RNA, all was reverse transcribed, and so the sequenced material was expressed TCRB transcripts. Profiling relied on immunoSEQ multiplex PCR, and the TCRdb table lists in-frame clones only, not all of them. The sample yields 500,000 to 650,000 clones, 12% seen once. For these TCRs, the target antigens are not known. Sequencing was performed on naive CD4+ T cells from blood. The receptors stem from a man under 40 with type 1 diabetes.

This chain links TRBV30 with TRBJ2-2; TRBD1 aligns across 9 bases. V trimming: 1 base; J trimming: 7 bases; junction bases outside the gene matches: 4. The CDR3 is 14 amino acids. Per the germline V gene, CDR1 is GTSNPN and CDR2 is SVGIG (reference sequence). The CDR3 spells CAWSEQGANGELFF. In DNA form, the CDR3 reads TGTGCCTGGAGTGAACAGGGGGCTAACGGGGAGCTGTTTTTT. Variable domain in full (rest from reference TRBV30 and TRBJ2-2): SQTIHQWPATLVQPVGSPLSLECTVEGTSNPNLYWYRQAAGRGLQLLFYSVGIGQISSEVPQNLSASRPQDRQFILSSKKLLLSDSGFYLCAWSEQGANGELFFGEGSRLTVL.

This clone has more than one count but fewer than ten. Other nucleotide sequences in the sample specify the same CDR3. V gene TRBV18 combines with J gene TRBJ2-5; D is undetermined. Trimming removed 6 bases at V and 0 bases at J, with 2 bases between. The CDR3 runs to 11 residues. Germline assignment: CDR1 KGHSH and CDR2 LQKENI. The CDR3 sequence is CASSYQETQYF. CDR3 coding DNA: TGTGCCAGCTCGTACCAAGAGACCCAGTACTTC.

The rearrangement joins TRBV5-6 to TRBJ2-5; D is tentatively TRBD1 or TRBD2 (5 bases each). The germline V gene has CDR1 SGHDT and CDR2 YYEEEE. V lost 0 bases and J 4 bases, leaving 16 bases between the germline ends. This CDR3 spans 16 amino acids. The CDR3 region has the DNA TGTGCCAGCAGCTTGGTGGCAGGGTGGAGGACAGAGACCCAGTACTTC. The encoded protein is CASSLVAGWRTETQYF.

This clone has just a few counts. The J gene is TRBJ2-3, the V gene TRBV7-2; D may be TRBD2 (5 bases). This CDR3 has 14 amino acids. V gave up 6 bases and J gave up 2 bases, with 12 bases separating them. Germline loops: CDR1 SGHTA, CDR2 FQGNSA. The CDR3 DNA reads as TGTGCCAGCAGTACCCGGGGAAACACAGATACGCAGTATTTT. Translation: CASSTRGNTDTQYF.

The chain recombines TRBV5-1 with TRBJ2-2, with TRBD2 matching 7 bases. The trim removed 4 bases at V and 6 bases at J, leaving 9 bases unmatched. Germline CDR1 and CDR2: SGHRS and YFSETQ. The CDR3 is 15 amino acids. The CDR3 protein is CASSPLTSSAGELFF. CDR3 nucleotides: TGCGCCAGCAGCCCTCTGACTAGCTCCGCCGGGGAGCTGTTTTTT. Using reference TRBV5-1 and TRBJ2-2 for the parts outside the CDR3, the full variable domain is KAGVTQTPRYLIKTRGQQVTLSCSPISGHRSVSWYQQTPGQGLQFLFEYFSETQRNKGNFPGRFSGRQFSNSRSEMNVSTLELGDSALYLCASSPLTSSAGELFFGEGSRLTVL.

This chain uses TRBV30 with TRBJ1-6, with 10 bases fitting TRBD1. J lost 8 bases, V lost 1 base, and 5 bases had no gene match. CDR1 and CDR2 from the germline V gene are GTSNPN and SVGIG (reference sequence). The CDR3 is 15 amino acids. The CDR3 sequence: CAWSDGQGVHSPLHF. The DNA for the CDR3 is TGTGCCTGGAGTGACGGACAGGGGGTTCATTCACCCCTCCACTTT.

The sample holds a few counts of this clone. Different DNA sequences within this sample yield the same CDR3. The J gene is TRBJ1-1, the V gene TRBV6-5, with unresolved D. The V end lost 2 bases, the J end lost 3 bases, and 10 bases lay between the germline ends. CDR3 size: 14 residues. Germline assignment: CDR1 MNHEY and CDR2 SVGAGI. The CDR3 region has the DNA TGTGCCAGCAGTTACAGCCGTACGGACACTGAAGCTTTCTTT. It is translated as CASSYSRTDTEAFF.

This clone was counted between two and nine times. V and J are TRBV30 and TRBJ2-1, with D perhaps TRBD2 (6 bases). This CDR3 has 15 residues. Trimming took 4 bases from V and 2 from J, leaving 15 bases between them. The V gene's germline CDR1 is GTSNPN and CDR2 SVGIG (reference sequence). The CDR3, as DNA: TGTGCCTGGATCCTGGGACTTTCCGCCTACAATGAGCAGTTCTTC. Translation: CAWILGLSAYNEQFF.

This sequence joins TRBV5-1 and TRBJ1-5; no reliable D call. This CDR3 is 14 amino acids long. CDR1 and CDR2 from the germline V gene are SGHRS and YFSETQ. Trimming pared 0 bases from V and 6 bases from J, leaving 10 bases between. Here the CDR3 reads CASSLEGISQPQHF. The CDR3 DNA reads TGCGCCAGCAGCTTGGAGGGCATTAGTCAGCCCCAGCATTTT.

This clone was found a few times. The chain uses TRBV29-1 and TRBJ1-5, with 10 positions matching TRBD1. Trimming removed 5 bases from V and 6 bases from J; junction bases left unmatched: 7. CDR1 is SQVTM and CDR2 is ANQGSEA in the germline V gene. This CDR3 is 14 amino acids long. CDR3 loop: CSVRTGGYGQPQHF. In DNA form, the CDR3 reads TGCAGCGTTCGGACAGGGGGTTACGGTCAGCCCCAGCATTTT.

The CDR3 spells CASTSSGGYTF. The CDR3, as DNA: TGTGCCAGCACCTCGTCGGGTGGCTACACCTTC. V and J are TRBV7-6 and TRBJ1-2; D is ambiguous. V was cut by 7 bases and J by 7 bases, with 10 bases left in between. Germline V lookup: CDR1 SGHVS, CDR2 FNYEAQ. This CDR3 spans 11 amino acids.

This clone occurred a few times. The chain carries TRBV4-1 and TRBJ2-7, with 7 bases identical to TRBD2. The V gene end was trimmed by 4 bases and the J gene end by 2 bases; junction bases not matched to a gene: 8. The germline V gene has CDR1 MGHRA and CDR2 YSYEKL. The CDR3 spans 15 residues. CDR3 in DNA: TGCGCCAGCAGCCGGGGCCGGGACTACACCTACGAGCAGTACTTC. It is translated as CASSRGRDYTYEQYF.

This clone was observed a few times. This chain's CDR3 is CASSLGLAASGANVLTF. In nucleotides, the CDR3 is TGCGCCAGCAGTCTCGGACTAGCGGCCTCTGGGGCCAACGTCCTGACTTTC. This chain links TRBV5-1 with TRBJ2-6; 10 bases align to TRBD2. CDR1 is SGHRS, CDR2 YFSETQ, per germline. The CDR3 is made up of 17 amino acids. The J segment lost 0 bases and the V segment lost 5 bases, leaving 5 bases of the junction unmatched.

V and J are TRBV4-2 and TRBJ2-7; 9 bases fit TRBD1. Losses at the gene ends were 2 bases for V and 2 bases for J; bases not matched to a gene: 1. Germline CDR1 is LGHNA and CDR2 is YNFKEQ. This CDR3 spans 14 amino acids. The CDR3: CASSQTGGPYEQYF. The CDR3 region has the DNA TGTGCCAGCAGCCAAACAGGGGGCCCCTACGAGCAGTACTTC.

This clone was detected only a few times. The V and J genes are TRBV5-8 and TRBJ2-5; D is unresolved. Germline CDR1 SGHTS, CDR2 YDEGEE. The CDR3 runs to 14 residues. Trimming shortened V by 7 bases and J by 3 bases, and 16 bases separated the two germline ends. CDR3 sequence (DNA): TGTGCCAGCCAAGCAGGCCATCGTAAAGAGACCCAGTACTTC. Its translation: CASQAGHRKETQYF. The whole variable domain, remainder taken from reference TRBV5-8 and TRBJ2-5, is EAGVTQSPTHLIKTRGQQATLRCSPISGHTSVYWYQQALGLGLQFLLWYDEGEERNRGNFPPRFSGRQFPNYSSELNVNALELEDSALYLCASQAGHRKETQYFGPGTRLLVL.

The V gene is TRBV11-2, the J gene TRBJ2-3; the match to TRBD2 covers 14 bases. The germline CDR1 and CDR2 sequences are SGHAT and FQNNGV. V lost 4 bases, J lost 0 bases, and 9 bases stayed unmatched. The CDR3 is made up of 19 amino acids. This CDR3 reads CASSSPGTSGGASTDTQYF. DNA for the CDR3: TGTGCCAGCAGCTCCCCCGGGACTAGCGGGGGAGCTAGCACAGATACGCAGTATTTT.

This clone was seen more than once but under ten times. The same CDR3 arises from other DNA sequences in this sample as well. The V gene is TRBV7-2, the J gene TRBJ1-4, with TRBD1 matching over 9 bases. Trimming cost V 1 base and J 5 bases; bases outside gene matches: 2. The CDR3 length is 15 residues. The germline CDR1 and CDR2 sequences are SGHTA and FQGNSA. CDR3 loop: CASSLGGTGNEKLFF. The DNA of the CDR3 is TGTGCCAGCAGCTTAGGAGGGACAGGGAATGAAAAACTGTTTTTT.

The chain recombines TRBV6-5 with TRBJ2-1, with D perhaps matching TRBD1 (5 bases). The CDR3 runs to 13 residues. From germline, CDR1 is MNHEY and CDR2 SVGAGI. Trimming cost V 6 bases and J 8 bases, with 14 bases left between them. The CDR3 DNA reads TGTGCCAGCAGGAAGGGGTTTATCCATGAGCAGTTCTTC. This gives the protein CASRKGFIHEQFF.

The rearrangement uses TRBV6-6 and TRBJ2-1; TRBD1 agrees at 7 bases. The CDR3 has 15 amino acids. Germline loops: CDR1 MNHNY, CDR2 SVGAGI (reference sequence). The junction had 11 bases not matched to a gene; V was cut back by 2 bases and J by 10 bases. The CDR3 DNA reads TGTGCCAGCAGTTACGAGCAGGGGGAAGGTGGGGAGCAGTTCTTC. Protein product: CASSYEQGEGGEQFF.

CDR3 loop: CATALQETQYF. The CDR3 bases are TGTGCTACCGCCCTTCAAGAGACCCAGTACTTC. The chain uses TRBV7-2 and TRBJ2-5, with D unresolved. This CDR3 comprises 11 residues. Germline V gene sequence: CDR1 SGHTA, CDR2 FQGNSA. The entire variable domain, with the rest obtained from reference TRBV7-2 and TRBJ2-5, is as follows: GAGVSQSPSNKVTEKGKDVELRCDPISGHTALYWYRQSLGQGLEFLIYFQGNSAPDKSGLPSDRFSAERTGGSVSTLTIQRTQQEDSAVYLCATALQETQYFGPGTRLLVL.

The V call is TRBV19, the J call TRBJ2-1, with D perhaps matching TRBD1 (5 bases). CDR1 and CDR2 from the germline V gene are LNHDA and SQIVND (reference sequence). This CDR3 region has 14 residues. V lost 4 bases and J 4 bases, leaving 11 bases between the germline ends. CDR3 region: CASSTAGLYNEQFF. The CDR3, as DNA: TGTGCCAGTAGTACGGCAGGGCTGTACAATGAGCAGTTCTTC.

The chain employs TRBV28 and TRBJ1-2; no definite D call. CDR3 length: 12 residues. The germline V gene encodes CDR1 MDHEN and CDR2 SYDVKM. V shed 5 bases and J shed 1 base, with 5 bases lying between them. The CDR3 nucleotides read TGTGCCAGCAGTGGACGTAACTATGGCTACACCTTC. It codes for CASSGRNYGYTF.

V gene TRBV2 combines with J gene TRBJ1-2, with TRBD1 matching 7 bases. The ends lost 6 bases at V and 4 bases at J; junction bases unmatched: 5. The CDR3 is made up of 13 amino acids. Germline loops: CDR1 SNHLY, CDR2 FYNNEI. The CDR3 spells CASSGTDGYGYTF. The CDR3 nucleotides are TGTGCCAGCAGCGGGACAGATGGCTATGGCTACACCTTC.